This TCR beta chain is from a study of cytomegalovirus exposure and HLA in healthy donors. The PCR used 60 Vbeta and 13 Jbeta primers. Measured with immunoSEQ multiplex PCR; TCRdb has only the in-frame clones, and not every one. The repertoire holds around 150,000 clones, with 75% to 85% as singletons. Trimming cost V 6 bases and J 5 bases, with 13 bases left between them. CDR3 size: 13 residues. CDR1 is MNHNS and CDR2 is SASEGT in the germline V gene. The sample was PBMCs. The sequence was obtained from a male donor in good health and CMV-seropositive. V gene TRBV6-1 combines with J gene TRBJ1-1, with D uncertain. CDR3 residues: CASSKTEETEAFF. For the CDR3, the DNA is TGTGCCAGCAGCAAGACCGAGGAAACTGAAGCTTTCTTT.